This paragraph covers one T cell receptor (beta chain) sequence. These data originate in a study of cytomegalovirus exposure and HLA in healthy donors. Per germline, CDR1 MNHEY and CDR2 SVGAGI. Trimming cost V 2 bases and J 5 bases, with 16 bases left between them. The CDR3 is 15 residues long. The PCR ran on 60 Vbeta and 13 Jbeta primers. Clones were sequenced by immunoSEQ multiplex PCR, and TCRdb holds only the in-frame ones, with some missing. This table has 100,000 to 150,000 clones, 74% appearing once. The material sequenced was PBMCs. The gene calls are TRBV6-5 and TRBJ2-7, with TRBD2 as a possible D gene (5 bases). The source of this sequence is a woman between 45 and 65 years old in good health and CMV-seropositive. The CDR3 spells CASSYGEREYDEQYF. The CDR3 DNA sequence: TGTGCCAGCAGTTACGGGGAGAGGGAGTACGACGAGCAGTACTTC.